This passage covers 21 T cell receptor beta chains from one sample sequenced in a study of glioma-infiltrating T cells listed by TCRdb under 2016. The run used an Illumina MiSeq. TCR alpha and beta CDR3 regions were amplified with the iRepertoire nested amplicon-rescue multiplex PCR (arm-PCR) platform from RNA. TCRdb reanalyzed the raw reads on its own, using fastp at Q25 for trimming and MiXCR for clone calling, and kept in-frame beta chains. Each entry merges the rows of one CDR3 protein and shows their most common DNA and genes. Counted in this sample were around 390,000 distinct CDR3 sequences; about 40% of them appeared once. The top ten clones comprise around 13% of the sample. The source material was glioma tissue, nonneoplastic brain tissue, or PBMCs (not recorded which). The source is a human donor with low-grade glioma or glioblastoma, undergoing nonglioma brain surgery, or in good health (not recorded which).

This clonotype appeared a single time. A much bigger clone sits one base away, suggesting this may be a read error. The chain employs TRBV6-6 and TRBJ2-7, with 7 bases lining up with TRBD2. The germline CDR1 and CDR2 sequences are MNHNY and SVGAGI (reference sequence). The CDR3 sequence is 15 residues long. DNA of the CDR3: TGTGTCAGCAGTTACCTACCTTGGGGGGGCTACGAGCAGTACTTC. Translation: CVSSYLPWGGYEQYF.

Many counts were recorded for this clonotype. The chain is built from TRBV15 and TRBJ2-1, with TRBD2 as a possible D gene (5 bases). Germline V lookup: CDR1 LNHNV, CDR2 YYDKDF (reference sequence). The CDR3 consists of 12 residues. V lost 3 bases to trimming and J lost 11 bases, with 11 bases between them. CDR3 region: CATSSHGGQQFF. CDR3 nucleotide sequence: TGTGCCACCAGCAGCCATGGAGGTCAGCAGTTCTTC. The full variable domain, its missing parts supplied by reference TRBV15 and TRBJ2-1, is DAMVIQNPRYQVTQFGKPVTLSCSQTLNHNVMYWYQQKSSQAPKLLFHYYDKDFNNEADTPDNFQSRRPNTSFCFLDIRSPGLGDTAMYLCATSSHGGQQFFGPGTRLTVL.

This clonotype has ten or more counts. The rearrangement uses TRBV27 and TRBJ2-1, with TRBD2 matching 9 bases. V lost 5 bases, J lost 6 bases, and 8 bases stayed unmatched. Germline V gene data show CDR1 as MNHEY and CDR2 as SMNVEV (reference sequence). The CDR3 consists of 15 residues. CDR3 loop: CASSVTSGESNEQFF. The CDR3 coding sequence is TGTGCCAGCAGTGTGACTAGCGGAGAGAGCAATGAGCAGTTCTTC.

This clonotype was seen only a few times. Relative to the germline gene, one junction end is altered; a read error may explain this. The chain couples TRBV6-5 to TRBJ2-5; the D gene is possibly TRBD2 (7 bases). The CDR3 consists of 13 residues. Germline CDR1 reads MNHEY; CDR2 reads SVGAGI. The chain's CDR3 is CAISKGGEETQYF. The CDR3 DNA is TGTGCCATCAGTAAAGGGGGGGAAGAGACCCAGTACTTC.

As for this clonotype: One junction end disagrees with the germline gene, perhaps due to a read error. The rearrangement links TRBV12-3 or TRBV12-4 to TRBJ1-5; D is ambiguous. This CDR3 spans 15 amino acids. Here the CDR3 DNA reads TGTGGCAGCAGTTTAGGAGCGGGCACGGATCAGCCCCAGCATTTT. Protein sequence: CGSSLGAGTDQPQHF.

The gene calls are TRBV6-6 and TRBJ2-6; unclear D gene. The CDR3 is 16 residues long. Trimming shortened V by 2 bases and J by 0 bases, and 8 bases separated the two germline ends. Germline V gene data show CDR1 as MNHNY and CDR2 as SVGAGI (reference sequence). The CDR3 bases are TGTGCCAGCAGTTACGAGGCGGTCTCTGGGGCCAACGTCCTGACTTTC. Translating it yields CASSYEAVSGANVLTF.

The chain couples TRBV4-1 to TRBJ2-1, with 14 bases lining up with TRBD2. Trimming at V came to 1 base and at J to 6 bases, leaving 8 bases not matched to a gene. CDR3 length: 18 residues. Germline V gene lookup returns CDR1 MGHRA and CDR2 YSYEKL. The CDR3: CASSQGPRLAGGSNEQFF. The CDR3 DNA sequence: TGCGCCAGCAGCCAAGGCCCCCGACTAGCGGGAGGGTCCAATGAGCAGTTCTTC.

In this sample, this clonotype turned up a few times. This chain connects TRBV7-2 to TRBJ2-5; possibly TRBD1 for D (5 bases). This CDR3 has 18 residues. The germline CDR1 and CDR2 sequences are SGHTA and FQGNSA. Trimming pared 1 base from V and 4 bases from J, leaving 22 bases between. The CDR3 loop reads CASSLVVLYGPQGETQYF. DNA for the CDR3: TGTGCCAGCAGCTTAGTGGTCCTCTATGGGCCCCAGGGAGAGACCCAGTACTTC. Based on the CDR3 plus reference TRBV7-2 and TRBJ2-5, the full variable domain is GAGVSQSPSNKVTEKGKDVELRCDPISGHTALYWYRQSLGQGLEFLIYFQGNSAPDKSGLPSDRFSAERTGGSVSTLTIQRTQQEDSAVYLCASSLVVLYGPQGETQYFGPGTRLLVL.

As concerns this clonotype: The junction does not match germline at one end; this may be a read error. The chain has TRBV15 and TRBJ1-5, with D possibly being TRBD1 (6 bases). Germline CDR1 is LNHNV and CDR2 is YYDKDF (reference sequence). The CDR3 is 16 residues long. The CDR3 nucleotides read TGTACCACCATGGAGCACAGGACAGCTTACTTTCAGCCCCAGCATTTT. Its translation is CTTMEHRTAYFQPQHF.

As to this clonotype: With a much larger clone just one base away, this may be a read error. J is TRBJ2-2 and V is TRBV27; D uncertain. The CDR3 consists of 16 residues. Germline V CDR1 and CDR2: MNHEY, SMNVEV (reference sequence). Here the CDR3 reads CTSSLLAFANTGELFF. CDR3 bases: TGTACCAGCAGTCTACTCGCGTTCGCGAACACCGGGGAGCTGTTTTTT.

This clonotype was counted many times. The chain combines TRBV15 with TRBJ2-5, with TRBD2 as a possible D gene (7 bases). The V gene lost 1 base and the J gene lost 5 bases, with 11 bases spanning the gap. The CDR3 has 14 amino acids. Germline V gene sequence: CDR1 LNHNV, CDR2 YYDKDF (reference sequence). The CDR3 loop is CATSRGGGMETQYF. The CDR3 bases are TGTGCCACCAGCAGAGGGGGGGGCATGGAGACCCAGTACTTC.

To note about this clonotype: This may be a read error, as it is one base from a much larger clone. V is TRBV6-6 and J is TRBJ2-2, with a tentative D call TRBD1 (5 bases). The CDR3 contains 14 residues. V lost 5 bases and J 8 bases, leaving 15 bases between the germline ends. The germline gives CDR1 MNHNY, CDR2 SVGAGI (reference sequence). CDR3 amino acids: CASSVVGLPGELFF. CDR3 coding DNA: TGTGCCAGCAGTGTGGTGGGGCTTCCAGGGGAGCTGTTTTTT.

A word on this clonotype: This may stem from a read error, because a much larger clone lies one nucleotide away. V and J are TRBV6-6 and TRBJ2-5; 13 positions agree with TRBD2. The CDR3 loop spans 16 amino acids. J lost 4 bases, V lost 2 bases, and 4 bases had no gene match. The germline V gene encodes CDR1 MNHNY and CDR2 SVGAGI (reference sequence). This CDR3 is CASSYLGLAGLETQYF. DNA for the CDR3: TGTGCCAGCAGTTACCTGGGACTAGCGGGACTAGAGACCCAGTACTTC.

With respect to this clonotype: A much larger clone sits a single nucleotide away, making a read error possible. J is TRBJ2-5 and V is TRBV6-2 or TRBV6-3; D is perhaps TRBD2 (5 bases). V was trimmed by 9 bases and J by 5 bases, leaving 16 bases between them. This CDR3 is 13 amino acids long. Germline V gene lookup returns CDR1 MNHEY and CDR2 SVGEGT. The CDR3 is CARSARTGETQYF. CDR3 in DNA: TGTGCCAGGAGTGCCCGTACGGGGGAGACCCAGTACTTC.

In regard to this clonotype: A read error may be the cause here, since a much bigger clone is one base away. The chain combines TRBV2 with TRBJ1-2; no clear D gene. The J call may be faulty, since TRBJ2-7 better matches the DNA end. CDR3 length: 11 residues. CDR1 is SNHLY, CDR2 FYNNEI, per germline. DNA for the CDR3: TGTGCCAGCAGGGGCGAGGTTGAGCAGTACTTC. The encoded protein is CASRGEVEQYF.

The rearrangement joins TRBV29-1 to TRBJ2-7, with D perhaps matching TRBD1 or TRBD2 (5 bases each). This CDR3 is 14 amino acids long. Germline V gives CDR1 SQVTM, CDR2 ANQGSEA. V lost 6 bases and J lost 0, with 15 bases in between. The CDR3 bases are TGCAGCGTGTCCGGGACCCTCTTCTCCTACGAGCAGTACTTC. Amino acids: CSVSGTLFSYEQYF.

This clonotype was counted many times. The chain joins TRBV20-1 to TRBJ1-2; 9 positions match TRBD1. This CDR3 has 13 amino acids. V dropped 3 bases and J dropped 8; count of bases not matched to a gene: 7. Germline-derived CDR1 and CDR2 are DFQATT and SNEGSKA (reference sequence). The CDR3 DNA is TGCAGTGCTAGTCCCGGGACAGGGATAGGCTACACCTTC. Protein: CSASPGTGIGYTF.

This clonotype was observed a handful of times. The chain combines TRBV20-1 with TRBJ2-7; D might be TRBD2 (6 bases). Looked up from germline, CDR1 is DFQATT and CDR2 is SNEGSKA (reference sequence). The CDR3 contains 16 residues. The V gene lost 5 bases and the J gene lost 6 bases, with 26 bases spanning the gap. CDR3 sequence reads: CSAPIYSRREISEQYF. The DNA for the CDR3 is TGCAGTGCTCCCATATACAGTAGGAGGGAGATTAGCGAGCAGTACTTC.

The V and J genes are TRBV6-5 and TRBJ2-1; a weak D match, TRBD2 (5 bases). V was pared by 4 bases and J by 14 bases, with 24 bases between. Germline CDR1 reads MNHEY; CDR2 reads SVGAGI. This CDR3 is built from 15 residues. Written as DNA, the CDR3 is TGTGCCAGCAGTTCCCCCCGGGAATCCTCCGATGGGAAGTTCTTC. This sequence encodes CASSSPRESSDGKFF.

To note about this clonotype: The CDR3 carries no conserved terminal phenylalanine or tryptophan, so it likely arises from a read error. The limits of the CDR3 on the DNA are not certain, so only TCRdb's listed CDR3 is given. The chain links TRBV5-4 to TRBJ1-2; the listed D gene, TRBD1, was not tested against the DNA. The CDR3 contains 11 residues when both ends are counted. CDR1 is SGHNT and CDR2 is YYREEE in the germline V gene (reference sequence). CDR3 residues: CASSIGTDLQT.

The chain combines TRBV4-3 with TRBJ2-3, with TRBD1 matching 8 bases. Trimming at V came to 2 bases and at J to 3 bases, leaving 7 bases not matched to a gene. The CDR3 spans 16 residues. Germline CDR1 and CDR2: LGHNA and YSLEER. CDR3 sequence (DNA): TGCGCCAGCAGCCAAACAGGGGGGATACCTACAGATACGCAGTATTTT. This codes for CASSQTGGIPTDTQYF.